This T cell receptor beta chain was found in a study of blood T cell repertoires in COVID-19. Overall study: The United States, Italy and Spain supplied acute and convalescent COVID-19 samples. Sources were T cells, B-cell-depleted T cells, or PBMCs; the material itself was cDNA or gDNA.

How the authors handled the data: Amplifying reference gene primers gave estimates of nucleated cell counts. The method was immunoSEQ multiplex PCR; TCRdb's version includes in-frame clones alone and lacks a portion of them. The DNA gave D and trimming, while V, J and clone size come from that table. The top ten hold approximately 1.5% of the sample, which has 410,000 or so clones, 80% to 90% seen once. J lost 4 bases, V lost 0 bases, and 4 bases had no gene match. CDR1 is SGHAT, CDR2 FQNNGV, per germline. The CDR3 covers 15 residues. The sequence came from a woman aged 30 to 39 with active or convalescent COVID-19. V and J are TRBV11-2 and TRBJ1-1; 8 nucleotides agree with TRBD1. Sequences were obtained from peripheral blood. CDR3 nucleotide sequence: TGTGCCAGCAGCTTAGAAGCCACAGGGGGCACTGAAGCTTTCTTT. Encoded protein: CASSLEATGGTEAFF.